A selection of T cell receptor beta chains follows, all from one sample in a study of stem cell transplantation in POMP-related autoinflammatory disease. Here immunoSEQ multiplex PCR was the method, and the copy in TCRdb shows in-frame clones only, minus some. The data contain approximately 65,000 clones, approximately 91% of them singletons. Sequencing was performed on CD4+ T cells from PBMCs, taken after stem cell transplantation. The receptors were gathered from a human patient with POMP-related autoinflammation and immune dysregulation (PRAID). Some T cells may possibly be graft donor cells. CDR3s include the opening cysteine and the closing phenylalanine or tryptophan. Each record gives: CDR3 length, V gene, J gene, D gene, clone size, CDR3 protein, CDR3 DNA. D genes are given only for firm matches. Some rows have no size entry. The others give once, few or many, or a class for an expanded clone.

cdr3_length: 16
v_call: TRBV6-5
j_call: TRBJ1-5
d_call: -
clone_size: -
cdr3_aa: CASSYSAATGVAPQHF
cdr3_nt: TGTGCCAGCAGTTACTCCGCCGCGACAGGCGTCGCGCCCCAGCATTTT

cdr3_length: 15
v_call: TRBV6-1
j_call: TRBJ2-2
d_call: TRBD1
clone_size: -
cdr3_aa: CASSEPYRGTGELFF
cdr3_nt: TGTGCCAGCAGTGAACCCTACAGGGGGACCGGGGAGCTGTTTTTT

cdr3_length: 14
v_call: TRBV19
j_call: TRBJ2-2
d_call: -
clone_size: once
cdr3_aa: CATKMGQNTGELFF
cdr3_nt: TGTGCTACGAAGATGGGCCAAAACACCGGGGAGCTGTTTTTT

cdr3_length: 13
v_call: TRBV6-5
j_call: TRBJ2-7
d_call: TRBD1
clone_size: -
cdr3_aa: CASSSGTGGEQYF
cdr3_nt: TGTGCCAGCAGTTCCGGGACAGGGGGCGAGCAGTACTTC

cdr3_length: 14
v_call: TRBV5-1
j_call: TRBJ1-4
d_call: -
clone_size: -
cdr3_aa: CASSLGRTNEKLFF
cdr3_nt: TGCGCCAGCAGCTTGGGGAGAACTAATGAAAAACTGTTTTTT

cdr3_length: 15
v_call: TRBV6-5
j_call: TRBJ1-4
d_call: -
clone_size: -
cdr3_aa: CASSYSRGVNEKLFF
cdr3_nt: TGTGCCAGCAGTTACTCGAGAGGCGTTAATGAAAAACTGTTTTTT

cdr3_length: 13
v_call: TRBV2
j_call: TRBJ1-1
d_call: -
clone_size: -
cdr3_aa: CASSERQGTRAFF
cdr3_nt: TGTGCCAGCAGTGAGAGGCAGGGAACTAGAGCTTTCTTT

cdr3_length: 15
v_call: TRBV5-1
j_call: TRBJ1-2
d_call: -
clone_size: -
cdr3_aa: CASSLGAGQVGGYTF
cdr3_nt: TGCGCCAGCAGCCTAGGGGCAGGTCAGGTTGGTGGCTACACCTTC

cdr3_length: 14
v_call: TRBV18
j_call: TRBJ1-3
d_call: -
clone_size: -
cdr3_aa: CASSPGPQWDTIYF
cdr3_nt: TGTGCCAGCTCACCCGGTCCACAATGGGACACCATATATTTT

cdr3_length: 18
v_call: TRBV3-1/TRBV3-2
j_call: TRBJ2-1
d_call: -
clone_size: -
cdr3_aa: CASSQETPMAGANNEQFF
cdr3_nt: TGTGCCAGCAGCCAAGAAACCCCTATGGCAGGGGCAAACAATGAGCAGTTCTTC

cdr3_length: 15
v_call: TRBV3-1/TRBV3-2
j_call: TRBJ2-3
d_call: TRBD2
clone_size: -
cdr3_aa: CASSQVRSGVDTQYF
cdr3_nt: TGTGCCAGCAGCCAAGTCAGGAGCGGGGTGGATACGCAGTATTTT

cdr3_length: 13
v_call: TRBV18
j_call: TRBJ1-5
d_call: -
clone_size: few
cdr3_aa: CASSPNSNQPQHF
cdr3_nt: TGTGCCAGCTCACCAAACAGCAATCAGCCCCAGCATTTT

cdr3_length: 12
v_call: TRBV5-1
j_call: TRBJ1-2
d_call: -
clone_size: -
cdr3_aa: CASSLDTYGYTF
cdr3_nt: TGCGCCAGCAGCTTGGACACCTATGGCTACACCTTC

cdr3_length: 12
v_call: TRBV29-1
j_call: TRBJ2-3
d_call: -
clone_size: -
cdr3_aa: CSVEFKRDTQYF
cdr3_nt: TGCAGCGTTGAGTTTAAGAGAGATACGCAGTATTTT

cdr3_length: 17
v_call: TRBV23-1
j_call: TRBJ2-3
d_call: -
clone_size: -
cdr3_aa: CASSQRNRDNHTDTQYF
cdr3_nt: TGCGCCAGCAGTCAACGCAACCGGGACAACCACACAGATACGCAGTATTTT

cdr3_length: 13
v_call: TRBV6-5
j_call: TRBJ2-7
d_call: TRBD1
clone_size: -
cdr3_aa: CASKGQVVHEQYF
cdr3_nt: TGTGCCAGCAAAGGACAGGTTGTTCACGAGCAGTACTTC

cdr3_length: 13
v_call: TRBV10-3
j_call: TRBJ2-5
d_call: -
clone_size: -
cdr3_aa: CAISETTPGTQYF
cdr3_nt: TGTGCCATCAGTGAAACCACCCCGGGGACCCAGTACTTC

cdr3_length: 14
v_call: TRBV28
j_call: TRBJ2-1
d_call: TRBD2
clone_size: -
cdr3_aa: CASSYPASGSRQFF
cdr3_nt: TGTGCCAGCAGTTACCCCGCTAGCGGGTCGAGGCAGTTCTTC

cdr3_length: 16
v_call: TRBV7-9
j_call: TRBJ1-1
d_call: TRBD1
clone_size: -
cdr3_aa: CASSLGTGSGWTEAFF
cdr3_nt: TGTGCCAGCAGCTTAGGGACAGGGTCGGGGTGGACTGAAGCTTTCTTT

cdr3_length: 13
v_call: TRBV6-5
j_call: TRBJ2-7
d_call: TRBD1
clone_size: -
cdr3_aa: CASTPNRGYEQYF
cdr3_nt: TGTGCCAGCACCCCGAACAGGGGTTACGAGCAGTACTTC

cdr3_length: 14
v_call: TRBV28
j_call: TRBJ1-6
d_call: TRBD1
clone_size: few
cdr3_aa: CASNRRGRNSPLHF
cdr3_nt: TGTGCCAGCAACCGCAGGGGGCGTAATTCACCCCTCCACTTT

cdr3_length: 16
v_call: TRBV5-1
j_call: TRBJ2-2
d_call: TRBD1
clone_size: -
cdr3_aa: CASSLDRGQNTGELFF
cdr3_nt: TGCGCCAGCAGCTTGGACAGGGGCCAGAACACCGGGGAGCTGTTTTTT

cdr3_length: 14
v_call: TRBV7-9
j_call: TRBJ2-2
d_call: -
clone_size: -
cdr3_aa: CASSPPTITGELFF
cdr3_nt: TGTGCCAGCAGCCCCCCTACTATAACCGGGGAGCTGTTTTTT

cdr3_length: 16
v_call: TRBV5-1
j_call: TRBJ1-5
d_call: -
clone_size: -
cdr3_aa: CASSLAGPYSNQPQHF
cdr3_nt: TGCGCCAGCAGCTTGGCGGGACCGTATAGCAATCAGCCCCAGCATTTT

cdr3_length: 13
v_call: TRBV27
j_call: TRBJ1-2
d_call: -
clone_size: -
cdr3_aa: CASRRTELGGYTF
cdr3_nt: TGTGCCAGCAGAAGGACGGAGCTGGGGGGCTACACCTTC

cdr3_length: 14
v_call: TRBV7-2
j_call: TRBJ2-1
d_call: TRBD2
clone_size: -
cdr3_aa: CASSLGGLVYEQFF
cdr3_nt: TGTGCCAGCAGCTTAGGGGGACTAGTATATGAGCAGTTCTTC

cdr3_length: 14
v_call: TRBV4-1
j_call: TRBJ1-5
d_call: -
clone_size: -
cdr3_aa: CASSQVYSNQPQHF
cdr3_nt: TGCGCCAGCAGCCAAGTATACAGCAATCAGCCCCAGCATTTT

cdr3_length: 14
v_call: TRBV19
j_call: TRBJ1-1
d_call: -
clone_size: -
cdr3_aa: CASIGRLPNTEAFF
cdr3_nt: TGTGCCAGTATTGGGAGGCTCCCGAACACTGAAGCTTTCTTT

cdr3_length: 19
v_call: TRBV10-2
j_call: TRBJ2-3
d_call: TRBD2
clone_size: -
cdr3_aa: CASQTPTSERATSTDTQYF
cdr3_nt: TGCGCCAGCCAGACCCCTACTAGCGAGAGGGCCACATCGACAGATACGCAGTATTTT

cdr3_length: 14
v_call: TRBV5-1
j_call: TRBJ1-1
d_call: -
clone_size: -
cdr3_aa: CASTPWGRNTEAFF
cdr3_nt: TGCGCCAGCACCCCTTGGGGGAGGAACACTGAAGCTTTCTTT

cdr3_length: 14
v_call: TRBV20-1
j_call: TRBJ2-2
d_call: -
clone_size: -
cdr3_aa: CSASGVANTGELFF
cdr3_nt: TGCAGTGCTAGTGGGGTCGCGAACACCGGGGAGCTGTTTTTT

cdr3_length: 13
v_call: TRBV6-5
j_call: TRBJ2-3
d_call: TRBD1
clone_size: -
cdr3_aa: CASGGQGIHTQYF
cdr3_nt: TGTGCCAGCGGGGGACAGGGAATCCATACGCAGTATTTT

cdr3_length: 15
v_call: TRBV5-1
j_call: TRBJ2-5
d_call: TRBD2
clone_size: -
cdr3_aa: CASSSLAGTQETQYF
cdr3_nt: TGCGCCAGCAGCTCACTAGCGGGCACCCAAGAGACCCAGTACTTC

cdr3_length: 14
v_call: TRBV28
j_call: TRBJ2-2
d_call: TRBD1
clone_size: -
cdr3_aa: CASTGQGGSGELFF
cdr3_nt: TGTGCCAGCACCGGACAGGGGGGTAGCGGGGAGCTGTTTTTT

cdr3_length: 16
v_call: TRBV7-2
j_call: TRBJ2-5
d_call: TRBD2
clone_size: -
cdr3_aa: CASSLLGGGAYETQYF
cdr3_nt: TGTGCCAGCAGCTTATTAGGCGGGGGGGCTTATGAGACCCAGTACTTC

cdr3_length: 17
v_call: TRBV24-1
j_call: TRBJ2-1
d_call: -
clone_size: -
cdr3_aa: CATSDPRARSIHHEQFF
cdr3_nt: TGTGCCACCAGTGACCCCCGGGCCAGGTCGATACATCATGAGCAGTTCTTC

cdr3_length: 16
v_call: TRBV19
j_call: TRBJ2-4
d_call: TRBD2
clone_size: -
cdr3_aa: CASSPRTSLAKNIQYF
cdr3_nt: TGTGCCAGTAGTCCCCGGACTAGTCTAGCCAAAAACATTCAGTACTTC

cdr3_length: 13
v_call: TRBV24-1
j_call: TRBJ1-2
d_call: -
clone_size: -
cdr3_aa: CATSDHRDRGYTF
cdr3_nt: TGTGCCACCAGTGACCACAGGGATCGGGGCTACACCTTC

cdr3_length: 14
v_call: TRBV5-1
j_call: TRBJ2-5
d_call: -
clone_size: -
cdr3_aa: CASSLVARARTQYF
cdr3_nt: TGCGCCAGCAGCTTGGTTGCCAGGGCAAGGACCCAGTACTTC

cdr3_length: 15
v_call: TRBV6-2/TRBV6-3
j_call: TRBJ2-7
d_call: -
clone_size: -
cdr3_aa: CASSLDWDYPYEQYF
cdr3_nt: TGTGCCAGCAGCCTAGACTGGGATTATCCCTACGAGCAGTACTTC